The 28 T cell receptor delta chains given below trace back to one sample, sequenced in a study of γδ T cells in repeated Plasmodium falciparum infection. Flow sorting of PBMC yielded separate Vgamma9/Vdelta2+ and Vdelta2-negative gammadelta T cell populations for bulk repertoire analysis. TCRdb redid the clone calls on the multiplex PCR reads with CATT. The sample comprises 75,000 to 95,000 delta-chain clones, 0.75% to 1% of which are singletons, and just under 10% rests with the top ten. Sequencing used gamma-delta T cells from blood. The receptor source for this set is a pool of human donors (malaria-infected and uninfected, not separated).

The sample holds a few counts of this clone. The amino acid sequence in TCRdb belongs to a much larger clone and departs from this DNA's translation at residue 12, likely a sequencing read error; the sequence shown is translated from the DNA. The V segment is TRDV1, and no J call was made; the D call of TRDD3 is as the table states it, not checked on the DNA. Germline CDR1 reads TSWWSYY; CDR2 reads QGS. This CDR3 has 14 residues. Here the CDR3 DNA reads TGTGCTCTTGGGGGACTCTGGGGGACTGATAAATTCATCTTT. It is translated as CALGGLWGTDKFIF.

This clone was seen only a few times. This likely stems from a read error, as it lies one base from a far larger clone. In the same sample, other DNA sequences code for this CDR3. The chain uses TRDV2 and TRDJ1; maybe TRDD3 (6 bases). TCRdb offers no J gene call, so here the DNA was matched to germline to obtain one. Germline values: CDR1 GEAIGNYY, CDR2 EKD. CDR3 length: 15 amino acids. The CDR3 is CACDTVGGYTDKLIF. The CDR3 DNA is TGTGCTTGTGACACCGTGGGGGGTTACACCGATAAACTCATCTTT.

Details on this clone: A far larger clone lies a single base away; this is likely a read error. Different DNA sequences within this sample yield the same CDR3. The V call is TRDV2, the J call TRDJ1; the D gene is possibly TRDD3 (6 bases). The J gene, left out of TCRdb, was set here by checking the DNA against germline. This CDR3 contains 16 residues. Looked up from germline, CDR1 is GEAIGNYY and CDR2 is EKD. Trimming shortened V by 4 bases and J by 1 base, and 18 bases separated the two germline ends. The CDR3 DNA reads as TGTGCCTGTGATACCGTCGGGTCGATACGCACCGATAAACTCATCTTT. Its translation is CACDTVGSIRTDKLIF.

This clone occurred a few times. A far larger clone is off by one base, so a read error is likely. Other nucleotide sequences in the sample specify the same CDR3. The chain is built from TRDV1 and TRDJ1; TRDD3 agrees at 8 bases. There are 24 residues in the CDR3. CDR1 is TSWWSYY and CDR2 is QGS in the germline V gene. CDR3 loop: CALGGKGVNPGDSPRGGCTDKLIF. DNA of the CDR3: TGTGCCCTTGGGGGAAAGGGTGTTAATCCAGGGGATTCCCCGCGTGGGGGATGCACCGATAAACTCATCTTT.

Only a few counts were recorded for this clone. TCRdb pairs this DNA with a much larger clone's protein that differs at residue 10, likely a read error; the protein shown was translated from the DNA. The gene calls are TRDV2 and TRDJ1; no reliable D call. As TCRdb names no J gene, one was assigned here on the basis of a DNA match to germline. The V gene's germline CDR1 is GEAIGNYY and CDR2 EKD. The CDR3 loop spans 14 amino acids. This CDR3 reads CACDSLLNTGKLIF. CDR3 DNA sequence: TGTGCCTGTGACTCCTTACTTAACACCGGTAAACTCATCTTT.

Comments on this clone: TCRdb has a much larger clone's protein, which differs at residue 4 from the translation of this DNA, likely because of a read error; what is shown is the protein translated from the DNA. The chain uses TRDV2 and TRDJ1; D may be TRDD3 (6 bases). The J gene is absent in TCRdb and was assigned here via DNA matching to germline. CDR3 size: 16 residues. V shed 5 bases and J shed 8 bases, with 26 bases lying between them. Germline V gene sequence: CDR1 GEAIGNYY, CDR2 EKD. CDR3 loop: CACVHILSPGLGKLIF. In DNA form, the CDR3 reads TGTGCCTGTGTCCACATTTTATCCCCGGGGCTGGGGAAACTCATCTTT.

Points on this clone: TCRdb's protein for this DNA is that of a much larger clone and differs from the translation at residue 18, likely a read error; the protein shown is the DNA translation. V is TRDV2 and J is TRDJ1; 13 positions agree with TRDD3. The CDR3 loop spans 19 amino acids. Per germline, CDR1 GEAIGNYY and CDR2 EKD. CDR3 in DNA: TGTGCCTGTGACACGGTACTACTGGGGGATACGCTGTACTCCGATAAACTCACCTTT. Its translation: CACDTVLLGDTLYSDKLTF.

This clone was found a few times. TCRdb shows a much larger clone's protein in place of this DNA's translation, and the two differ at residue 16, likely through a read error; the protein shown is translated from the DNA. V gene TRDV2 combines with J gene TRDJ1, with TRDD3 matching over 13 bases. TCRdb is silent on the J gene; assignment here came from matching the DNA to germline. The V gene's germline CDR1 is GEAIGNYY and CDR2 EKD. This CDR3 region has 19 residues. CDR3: CACDALLGDTNRLSDRLIF. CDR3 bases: TGTGCCTGTGACGCTCTACTGGGGGATACGAACCGATTGAGCGATAGACTCATCTTT.

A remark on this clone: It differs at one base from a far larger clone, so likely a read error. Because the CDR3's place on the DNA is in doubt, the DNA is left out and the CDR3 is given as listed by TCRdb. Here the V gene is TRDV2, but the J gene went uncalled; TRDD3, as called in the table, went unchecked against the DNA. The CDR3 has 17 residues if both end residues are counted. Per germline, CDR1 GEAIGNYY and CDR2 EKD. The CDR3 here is CACDTLLGDIWSDKLIF.

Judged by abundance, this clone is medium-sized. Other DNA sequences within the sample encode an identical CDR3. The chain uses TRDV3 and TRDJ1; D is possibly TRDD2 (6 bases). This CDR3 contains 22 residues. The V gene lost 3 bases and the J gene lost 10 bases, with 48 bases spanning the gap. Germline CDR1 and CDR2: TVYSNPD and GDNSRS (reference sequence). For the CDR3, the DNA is TGTGCCTTCAATCACCTTCTTCCTCCGTCGGTACTCTCAAATATCGGAGGTTGGAGACTCATCTTT. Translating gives CAFNHLLPPSVLSNIGGWRLIF.

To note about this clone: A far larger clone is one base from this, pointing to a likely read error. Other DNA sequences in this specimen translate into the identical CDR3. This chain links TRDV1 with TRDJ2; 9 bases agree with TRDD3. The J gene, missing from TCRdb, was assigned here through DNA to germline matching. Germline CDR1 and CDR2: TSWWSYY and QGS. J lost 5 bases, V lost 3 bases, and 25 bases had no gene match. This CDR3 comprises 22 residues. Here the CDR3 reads CALGDEPSYRWWGIGPTAQLFF. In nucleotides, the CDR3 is TGTGCTCTTGGGGATGAGCCCTCCTACCGGTGGTGGGGGATAGGCCCTACAGCACAACTCTTCTTT.

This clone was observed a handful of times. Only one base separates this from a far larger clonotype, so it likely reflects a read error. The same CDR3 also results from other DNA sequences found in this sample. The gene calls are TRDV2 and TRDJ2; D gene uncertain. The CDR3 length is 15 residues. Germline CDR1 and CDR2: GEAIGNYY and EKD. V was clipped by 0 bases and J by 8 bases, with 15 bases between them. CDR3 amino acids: CACDTLRGDLAQLFF. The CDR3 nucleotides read TGTGCCTGTGACACCCTTAGGGGTGACCTGGCACAACTCTTCTTT.

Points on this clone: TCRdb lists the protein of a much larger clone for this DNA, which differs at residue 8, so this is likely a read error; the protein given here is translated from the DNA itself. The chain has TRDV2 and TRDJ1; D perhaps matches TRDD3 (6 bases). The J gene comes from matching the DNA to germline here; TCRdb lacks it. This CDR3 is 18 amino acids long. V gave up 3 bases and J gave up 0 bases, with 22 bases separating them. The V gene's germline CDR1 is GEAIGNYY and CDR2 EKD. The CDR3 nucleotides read TGTGCCTGTGACCCATTACTGGAGGATACCCCGTACACCGATAAACTCATCTTT. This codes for CACDPLLEDTPYTDKLIF.

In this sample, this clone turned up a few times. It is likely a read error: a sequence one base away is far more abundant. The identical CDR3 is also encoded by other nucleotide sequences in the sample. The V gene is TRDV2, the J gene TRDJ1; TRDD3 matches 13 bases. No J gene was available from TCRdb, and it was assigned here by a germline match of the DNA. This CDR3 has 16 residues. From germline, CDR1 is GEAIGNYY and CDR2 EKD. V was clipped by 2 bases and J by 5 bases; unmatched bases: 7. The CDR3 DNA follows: TGTGCCTGTGACATACTGGGGGATACGCTCACAGATAAACTCATCTTT. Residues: CACDILGDTLTDKLIF.

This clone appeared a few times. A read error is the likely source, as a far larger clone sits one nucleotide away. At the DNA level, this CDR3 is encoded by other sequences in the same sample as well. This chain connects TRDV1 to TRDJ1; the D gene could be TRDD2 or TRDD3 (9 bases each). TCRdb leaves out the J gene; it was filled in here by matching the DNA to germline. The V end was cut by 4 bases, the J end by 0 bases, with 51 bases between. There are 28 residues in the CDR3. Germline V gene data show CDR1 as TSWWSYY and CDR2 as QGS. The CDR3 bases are TGTGCTCTTGGGGCGCCCTTCCTACGTGCACAGGTGGCTCGAAACTCCTGGGGGATCCCTCCGTACACCGATAAACTCATCTTT. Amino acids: CALGAPFLRAQVARNSWGIPPYTDKLIF.

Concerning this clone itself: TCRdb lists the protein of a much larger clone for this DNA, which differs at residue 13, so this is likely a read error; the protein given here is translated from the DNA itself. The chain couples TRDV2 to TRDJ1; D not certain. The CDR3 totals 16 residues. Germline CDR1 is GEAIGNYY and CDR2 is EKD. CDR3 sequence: CACDIREKRDTDNLIF. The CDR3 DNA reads TGTGCCTGTGACATTAGGGAAAAAAGGGACACCGATAACCTCATCTTT.

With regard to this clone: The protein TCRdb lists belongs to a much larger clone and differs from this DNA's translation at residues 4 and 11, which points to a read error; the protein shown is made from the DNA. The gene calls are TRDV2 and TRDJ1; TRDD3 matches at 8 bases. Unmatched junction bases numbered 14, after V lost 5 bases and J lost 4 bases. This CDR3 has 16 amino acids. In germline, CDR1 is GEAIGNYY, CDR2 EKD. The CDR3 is CACVSLLLGGDDKLIF. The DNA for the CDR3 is TGTGCCTGTGTCAGCCTCCTACTGGGGGGGGACGATAAACTCATCTTT.

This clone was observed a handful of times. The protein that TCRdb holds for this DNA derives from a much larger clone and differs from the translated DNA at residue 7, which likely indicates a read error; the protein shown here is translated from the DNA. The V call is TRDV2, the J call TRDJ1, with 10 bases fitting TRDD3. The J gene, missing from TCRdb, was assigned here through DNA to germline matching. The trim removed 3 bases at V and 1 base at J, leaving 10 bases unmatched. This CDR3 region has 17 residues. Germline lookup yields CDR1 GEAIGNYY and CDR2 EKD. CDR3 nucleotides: TGTGCCTGTGACCGGGGCCGGGGGATACGGTCCACCGATAAACTCATCTTT. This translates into CACDRGRGIRSTDKLIF.

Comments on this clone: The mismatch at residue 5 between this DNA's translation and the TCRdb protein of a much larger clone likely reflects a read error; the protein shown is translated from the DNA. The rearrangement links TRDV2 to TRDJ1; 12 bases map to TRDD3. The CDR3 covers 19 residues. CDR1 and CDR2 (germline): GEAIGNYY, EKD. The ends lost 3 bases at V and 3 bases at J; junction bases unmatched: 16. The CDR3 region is CACDPVPGGYAGVPDKLIF. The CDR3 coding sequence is TGTGCCTGTGACCCCGTTCCTGGGGGATACGCGGGAGTACCCGATAAACTCATCTTT.

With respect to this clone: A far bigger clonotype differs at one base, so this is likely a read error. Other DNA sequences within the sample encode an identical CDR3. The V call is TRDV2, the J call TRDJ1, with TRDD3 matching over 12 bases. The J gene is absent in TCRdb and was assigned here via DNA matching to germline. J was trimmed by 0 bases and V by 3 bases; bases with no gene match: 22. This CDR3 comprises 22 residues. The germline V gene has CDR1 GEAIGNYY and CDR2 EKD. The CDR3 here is CACDPGALTGGYPRPYTDKLIF. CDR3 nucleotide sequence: TGTGCCTGTGACCCGGGCGCCCTTACTGGGGGATACCCGAGACCTTACACCGATAAACTCATCTTT.

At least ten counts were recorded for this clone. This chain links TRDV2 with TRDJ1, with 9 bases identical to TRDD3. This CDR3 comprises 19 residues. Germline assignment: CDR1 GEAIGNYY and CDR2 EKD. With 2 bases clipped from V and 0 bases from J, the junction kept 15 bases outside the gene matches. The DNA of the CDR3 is TGTGCCTGTGACAAGGTTGCGGGGGGGATACTGCGGTACACCGATAAACTCATCTTT. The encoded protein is CACDKVAGGILRYTDKLIF.

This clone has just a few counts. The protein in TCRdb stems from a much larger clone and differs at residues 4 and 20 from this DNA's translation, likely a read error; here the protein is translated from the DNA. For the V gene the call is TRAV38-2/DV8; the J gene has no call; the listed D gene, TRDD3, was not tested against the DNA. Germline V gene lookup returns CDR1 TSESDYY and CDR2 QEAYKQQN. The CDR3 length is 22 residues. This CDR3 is CAYKRFFAFPPSTGGYADKPIF. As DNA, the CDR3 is TGTGCTTATAAGAGATTCTTTGCCTTCCCCCCGAGTACTGGGGGATACGCCGATAAACCCATCTTT.

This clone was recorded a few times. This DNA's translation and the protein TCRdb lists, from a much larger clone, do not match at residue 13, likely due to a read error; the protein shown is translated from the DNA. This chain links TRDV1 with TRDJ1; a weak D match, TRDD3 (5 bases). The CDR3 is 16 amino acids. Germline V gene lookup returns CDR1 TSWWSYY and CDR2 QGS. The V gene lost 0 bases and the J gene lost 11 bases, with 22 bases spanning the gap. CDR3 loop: CALGELLISQAGNLIF. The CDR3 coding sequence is TGTGCTCTTGGGGAACTGCTGATTTCCCAAGCGGGGAATCTCATCTTT.

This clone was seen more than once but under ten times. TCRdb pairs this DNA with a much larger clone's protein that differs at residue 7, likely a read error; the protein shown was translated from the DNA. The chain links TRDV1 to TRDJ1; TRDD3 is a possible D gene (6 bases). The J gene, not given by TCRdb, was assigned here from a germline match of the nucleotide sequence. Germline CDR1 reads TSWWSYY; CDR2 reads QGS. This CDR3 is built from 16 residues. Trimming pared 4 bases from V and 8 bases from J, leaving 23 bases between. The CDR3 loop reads CALGVSHVGGYTKLIF. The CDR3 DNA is TGTGCTCTTGGGGTTTCCCACGTGGGAGGATACACGAAACTCATCTTT.

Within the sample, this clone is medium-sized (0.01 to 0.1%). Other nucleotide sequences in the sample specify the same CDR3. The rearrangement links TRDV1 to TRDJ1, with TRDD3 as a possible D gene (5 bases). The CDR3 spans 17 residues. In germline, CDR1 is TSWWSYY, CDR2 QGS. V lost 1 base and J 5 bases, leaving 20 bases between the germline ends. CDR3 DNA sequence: TGTGCTCTTGGGGAACGCCTCTTCTCCCGGGGAGAAGATAAACTCATCTTT. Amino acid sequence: CALGERLFSRGEDKLIF.

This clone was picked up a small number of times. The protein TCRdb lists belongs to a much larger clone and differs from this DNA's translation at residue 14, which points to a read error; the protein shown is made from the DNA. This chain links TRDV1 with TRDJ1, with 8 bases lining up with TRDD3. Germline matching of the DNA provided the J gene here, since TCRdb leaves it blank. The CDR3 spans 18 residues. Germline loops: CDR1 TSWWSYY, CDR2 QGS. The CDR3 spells CALGTRPWGTHETEKLIF. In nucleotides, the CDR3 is TGTGCTCTTGGGACCAGACCCTGGGGGACCCACGAGACCGAGAAACTCATCTTT.

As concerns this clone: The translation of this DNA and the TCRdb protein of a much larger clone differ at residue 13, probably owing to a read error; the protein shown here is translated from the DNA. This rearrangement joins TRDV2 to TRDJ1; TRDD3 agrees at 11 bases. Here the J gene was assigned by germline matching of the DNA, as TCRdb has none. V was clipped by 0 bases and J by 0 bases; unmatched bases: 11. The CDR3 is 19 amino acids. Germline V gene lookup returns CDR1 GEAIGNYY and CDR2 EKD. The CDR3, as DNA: TGTGCCTGTGACACCGTACGAGGTGGGGGATACGCGAACACCGATAAACTCATCTTT. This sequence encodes CACDTVRGGGYANTDKLIF.

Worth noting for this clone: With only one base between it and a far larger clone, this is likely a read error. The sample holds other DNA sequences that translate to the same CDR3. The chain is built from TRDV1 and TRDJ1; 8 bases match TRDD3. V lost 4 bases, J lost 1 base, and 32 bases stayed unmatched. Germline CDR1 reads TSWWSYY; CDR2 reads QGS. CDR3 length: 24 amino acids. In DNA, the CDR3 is TGTGCTCTTGGGGGAAAGGGTGTTAATCCAGGTGATTCCCCGCGTGGGGGATGCACCGATAAACTCATCTTT. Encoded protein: CALGGKGVNPGDSPRGGCTDKLIF.